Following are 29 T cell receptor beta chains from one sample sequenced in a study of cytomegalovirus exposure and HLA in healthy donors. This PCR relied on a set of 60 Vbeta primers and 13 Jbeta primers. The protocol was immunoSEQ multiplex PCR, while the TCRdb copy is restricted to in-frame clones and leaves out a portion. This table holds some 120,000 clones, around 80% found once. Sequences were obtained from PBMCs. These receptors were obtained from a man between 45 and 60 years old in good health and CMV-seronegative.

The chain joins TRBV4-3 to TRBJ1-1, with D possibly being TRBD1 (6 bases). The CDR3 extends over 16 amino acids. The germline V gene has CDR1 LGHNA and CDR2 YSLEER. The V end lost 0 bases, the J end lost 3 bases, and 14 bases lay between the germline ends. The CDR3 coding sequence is TGCGCCAGCAGCCAAGAAGCCACAGGGTTACACACTGAAGCTTTCTTT. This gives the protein CASSQEATGLHTEAFF.

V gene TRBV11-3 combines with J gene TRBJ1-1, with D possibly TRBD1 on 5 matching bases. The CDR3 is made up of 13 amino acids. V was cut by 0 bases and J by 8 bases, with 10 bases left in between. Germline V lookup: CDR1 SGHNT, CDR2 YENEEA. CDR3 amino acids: CASSLELRTEAFF. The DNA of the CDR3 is TGTGCCAGCAGCTTAGAATTGAGGACAGAAGCTTTCTTT.

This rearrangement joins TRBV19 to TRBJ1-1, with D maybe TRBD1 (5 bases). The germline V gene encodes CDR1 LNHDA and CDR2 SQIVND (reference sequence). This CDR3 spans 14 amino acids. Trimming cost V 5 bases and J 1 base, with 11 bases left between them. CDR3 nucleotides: TGTGCCAGTAGTTTACAGGTCTCGAACACTGAAGCTTTCTTT. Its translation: CASSLQVSNTEAFF.

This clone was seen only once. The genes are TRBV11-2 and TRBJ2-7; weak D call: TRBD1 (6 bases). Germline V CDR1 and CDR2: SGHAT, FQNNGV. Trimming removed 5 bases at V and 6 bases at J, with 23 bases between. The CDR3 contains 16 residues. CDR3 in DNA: TGTGCCAGCAGCCCTATATCAGGGGTCGCGTTTGGCGAGCAGTACGTC. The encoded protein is CASSPISGVAFGEQYV.

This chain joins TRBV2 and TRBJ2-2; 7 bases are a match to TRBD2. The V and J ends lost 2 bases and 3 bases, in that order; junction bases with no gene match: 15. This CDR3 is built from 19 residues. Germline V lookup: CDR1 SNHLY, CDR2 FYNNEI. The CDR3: CASSERGLTGRTDTGELFF. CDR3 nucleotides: TGTGCCAGCAGTGAACGGGGACTAACGGGGAGGACTGACACCGGGGAGCTGTTTTTT.

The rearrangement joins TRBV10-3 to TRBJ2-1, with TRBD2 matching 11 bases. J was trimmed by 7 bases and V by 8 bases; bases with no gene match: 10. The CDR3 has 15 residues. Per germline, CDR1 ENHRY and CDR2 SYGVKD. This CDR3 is CAIGAGLAASNEQFF. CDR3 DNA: TGTGCCATCGGTGCGGGACTAGCGGCATCAAATGAGCAGTTCTTC.

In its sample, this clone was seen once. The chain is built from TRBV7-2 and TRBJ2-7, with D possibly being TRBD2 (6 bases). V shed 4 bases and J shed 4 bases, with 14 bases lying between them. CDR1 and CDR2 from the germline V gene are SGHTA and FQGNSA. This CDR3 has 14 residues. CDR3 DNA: TGTGCCAGCAGCTCAAAGGGACTGGTTTACGAGCAGTACTTC. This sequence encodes CASSSKGLVYEQYF.

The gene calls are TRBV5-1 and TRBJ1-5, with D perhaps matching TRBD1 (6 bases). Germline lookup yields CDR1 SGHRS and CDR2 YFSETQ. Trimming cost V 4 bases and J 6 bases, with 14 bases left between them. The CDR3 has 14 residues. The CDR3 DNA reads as TGCGCCAGCAGCCCGGGGGGGGCGGGTCAGCCCCAGCATTTT. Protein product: CASSPGGAGQPQHF.

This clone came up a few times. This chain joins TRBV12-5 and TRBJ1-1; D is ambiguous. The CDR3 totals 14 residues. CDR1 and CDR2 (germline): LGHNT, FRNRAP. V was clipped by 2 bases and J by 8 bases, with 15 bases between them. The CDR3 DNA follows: TGTGCTAGTGGTTTGAGCGAGGGCGGGGAAGAAGCTTTCTTT. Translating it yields CASGLSEGGEEAFF.

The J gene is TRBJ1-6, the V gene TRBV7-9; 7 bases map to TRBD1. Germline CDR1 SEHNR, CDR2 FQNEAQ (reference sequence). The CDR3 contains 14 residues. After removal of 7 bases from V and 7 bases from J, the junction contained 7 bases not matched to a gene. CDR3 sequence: CASTQGDLNSPLHF. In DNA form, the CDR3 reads TGTGCCAGCACCCAGGGGGATCTCAATTCACCCCTCCACTTT.

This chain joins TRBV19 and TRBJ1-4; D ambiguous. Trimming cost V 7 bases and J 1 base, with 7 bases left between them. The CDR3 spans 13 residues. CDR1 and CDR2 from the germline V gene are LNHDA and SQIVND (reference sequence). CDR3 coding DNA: TGTGCCAGTATGGGCCTAACTAATGAAAAACTGTTTTTT. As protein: CASMGLTNEKLFF.

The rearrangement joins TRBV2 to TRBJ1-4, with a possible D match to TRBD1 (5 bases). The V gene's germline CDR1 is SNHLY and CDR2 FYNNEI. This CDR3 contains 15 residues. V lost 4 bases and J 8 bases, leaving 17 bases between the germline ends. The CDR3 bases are TGTGCCAGCAGTGGGTCCACGGGGGATGGGGAAAAACTGTTTTTT. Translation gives CASSGSTGDGEKLFF.

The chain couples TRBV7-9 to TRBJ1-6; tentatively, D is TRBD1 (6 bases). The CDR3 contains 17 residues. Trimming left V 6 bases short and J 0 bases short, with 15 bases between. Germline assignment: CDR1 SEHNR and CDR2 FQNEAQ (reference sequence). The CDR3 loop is CASRLNRDSSYNSPLHF. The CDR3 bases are TGTGCCAGCAGACTTAACAGGGATAGCTCCTATAATTCACCCCTCCACTTT.

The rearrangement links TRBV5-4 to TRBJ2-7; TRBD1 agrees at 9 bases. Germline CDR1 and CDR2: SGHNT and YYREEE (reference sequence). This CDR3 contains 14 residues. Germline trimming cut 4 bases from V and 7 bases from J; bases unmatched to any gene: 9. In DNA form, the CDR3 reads TGTGCCAGCAGCATAACCGGGACAGGGCAGGAGCAGTACTTC. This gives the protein CASSITGTGQEQYF.

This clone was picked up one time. The DNA for the CDR3 is TGTGCCAGCAGCTTAGATCGCTGGGGAGAGCAGTACGTC. Protein product: CASSLDRWGEQYV. The chain carries TRBV11-2 and TRBJ2-7, with unresolved D. Germline V lookup: CDR1 SGHAT, CDR2 FQNNGV. The CDR3 runs to 13 residues. The ends were cut back, 0 bases at V and 7 bases at J, with 10 bases in the middle.

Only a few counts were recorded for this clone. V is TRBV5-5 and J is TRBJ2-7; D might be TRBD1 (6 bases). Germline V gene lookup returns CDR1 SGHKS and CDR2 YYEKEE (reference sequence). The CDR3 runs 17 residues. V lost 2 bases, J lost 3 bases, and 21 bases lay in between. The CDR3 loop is CASSFDFRTEKSYEQYV. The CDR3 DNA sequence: TGTGCCAGCAGCTTTGACTTCCGGACAGAAAAAAGCTACGAGCAGTACGTC.

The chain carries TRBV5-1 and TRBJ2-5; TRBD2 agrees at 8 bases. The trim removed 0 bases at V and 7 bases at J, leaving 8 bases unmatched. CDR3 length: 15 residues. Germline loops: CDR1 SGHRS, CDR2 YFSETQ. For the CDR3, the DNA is TGCGCCAGCAGCTTGGCCCAGACTAGCGTGGCGACCCAGTACTTC. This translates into CASSLAQTSVATQYF.

Here the CDR3 reads CAISEGDTGELFF. Written as DNA, the CDR3 is TGTGCCATCAGTGAAGGGGACACCGGGGAGCTGTTTTTT. The V and J genes are TRBV10-3 and TRBJ2-2; D may be TRBD1 (5 bases). The CDR3 spans 13 residues. V lost 3 bases, J lost 3 bases, and 5 bases lay in between. Germline V CDR1 and CDR2: ENHRY, SYGVKD.

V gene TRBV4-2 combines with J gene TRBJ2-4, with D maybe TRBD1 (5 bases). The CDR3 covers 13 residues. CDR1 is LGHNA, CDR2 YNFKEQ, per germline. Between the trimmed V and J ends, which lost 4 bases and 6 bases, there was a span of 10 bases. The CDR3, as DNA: TGTGCCAGCAGCCCGGACACCATAAACATTCAGTACTTC. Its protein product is CASSPDTINIQYF.

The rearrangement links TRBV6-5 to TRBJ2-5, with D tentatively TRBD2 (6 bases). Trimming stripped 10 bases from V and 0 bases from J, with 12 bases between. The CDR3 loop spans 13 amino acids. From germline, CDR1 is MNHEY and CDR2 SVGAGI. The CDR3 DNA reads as TGTGCCACCTCGGAGGGGTACCAAGAGACCCAGTACTTC. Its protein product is CATSEGYQETQYF.

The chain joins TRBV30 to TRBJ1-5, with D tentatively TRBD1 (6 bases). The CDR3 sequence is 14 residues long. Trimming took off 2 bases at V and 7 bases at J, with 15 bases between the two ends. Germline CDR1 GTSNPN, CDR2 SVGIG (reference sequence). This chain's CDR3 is CAWSPRGGLQPQHF. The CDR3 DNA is TGTGCCTGGAGTCCCCGGGGGGGCCTACAGCCCCAGCATTTT.

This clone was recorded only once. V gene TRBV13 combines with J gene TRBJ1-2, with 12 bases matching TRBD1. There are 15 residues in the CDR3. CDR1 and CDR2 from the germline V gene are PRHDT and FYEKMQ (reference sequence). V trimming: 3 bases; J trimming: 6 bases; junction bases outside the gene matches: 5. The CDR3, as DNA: TGTGCCAGCAGCTTCACCGGGACAGGGGGCAATGGCTACACCTTC. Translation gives CASSFTGTGGNGYTF.

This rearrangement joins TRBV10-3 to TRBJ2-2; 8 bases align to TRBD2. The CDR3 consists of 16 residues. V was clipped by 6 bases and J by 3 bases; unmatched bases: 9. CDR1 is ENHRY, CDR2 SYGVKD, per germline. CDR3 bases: TGTGCCATCAGAGCCGGGGGGGCGACCTACACCGGGGAGCTGTTTTTT. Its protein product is CAIRAGGATYTGELFF.

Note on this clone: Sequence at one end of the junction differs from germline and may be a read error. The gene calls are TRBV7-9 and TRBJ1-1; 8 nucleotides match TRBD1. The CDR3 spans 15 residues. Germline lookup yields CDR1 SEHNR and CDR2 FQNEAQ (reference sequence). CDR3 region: CSSSLRTGLRTEAFF. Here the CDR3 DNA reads TGTTCCAGCAGCCTTCGGACAGGGTTACGCACTGAAGCTTTCTTT.

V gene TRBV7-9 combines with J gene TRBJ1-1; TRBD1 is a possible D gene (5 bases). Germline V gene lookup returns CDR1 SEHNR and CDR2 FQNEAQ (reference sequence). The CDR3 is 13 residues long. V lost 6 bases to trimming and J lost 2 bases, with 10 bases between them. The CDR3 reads CASSSDSNTEAFF. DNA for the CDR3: TGTGCCAGCAGTTCCGACAGTAACACTGAAGCTTTCTTT.

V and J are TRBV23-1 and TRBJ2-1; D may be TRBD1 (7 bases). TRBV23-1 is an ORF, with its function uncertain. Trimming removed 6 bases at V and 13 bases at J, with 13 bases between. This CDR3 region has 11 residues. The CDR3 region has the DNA TGCGCCAGCAGAAGGAGGGGGCAACAGTTCTTC. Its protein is CASRRRGQQFF.

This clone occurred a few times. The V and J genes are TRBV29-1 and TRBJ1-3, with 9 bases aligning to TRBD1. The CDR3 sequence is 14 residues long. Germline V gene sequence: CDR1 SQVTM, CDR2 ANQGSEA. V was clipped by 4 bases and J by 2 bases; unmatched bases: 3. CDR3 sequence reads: CSVGGTGPGNTIYF. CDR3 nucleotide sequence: TGCAGCGTTGGTGGGACAGGGCCTGGAAACACCATATATTTT.

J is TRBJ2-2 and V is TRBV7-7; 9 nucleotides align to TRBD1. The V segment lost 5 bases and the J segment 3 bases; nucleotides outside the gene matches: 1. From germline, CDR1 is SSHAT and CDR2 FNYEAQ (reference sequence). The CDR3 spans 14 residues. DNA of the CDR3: TGTGCCAGCAGCCGGGACAGGGACACCGGGGAGCTGTTTTTT. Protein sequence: CASSRDRDTGELFF.

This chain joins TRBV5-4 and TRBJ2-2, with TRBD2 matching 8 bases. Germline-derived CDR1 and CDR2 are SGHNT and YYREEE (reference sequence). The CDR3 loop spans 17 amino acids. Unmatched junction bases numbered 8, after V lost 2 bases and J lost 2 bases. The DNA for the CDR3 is TGTGCCAGCAGCTTCCCCTCGGGGGGGCCCAACACCGGGGAGCTGTTTTTT. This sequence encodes CASSFPSGGPNTGELFF.